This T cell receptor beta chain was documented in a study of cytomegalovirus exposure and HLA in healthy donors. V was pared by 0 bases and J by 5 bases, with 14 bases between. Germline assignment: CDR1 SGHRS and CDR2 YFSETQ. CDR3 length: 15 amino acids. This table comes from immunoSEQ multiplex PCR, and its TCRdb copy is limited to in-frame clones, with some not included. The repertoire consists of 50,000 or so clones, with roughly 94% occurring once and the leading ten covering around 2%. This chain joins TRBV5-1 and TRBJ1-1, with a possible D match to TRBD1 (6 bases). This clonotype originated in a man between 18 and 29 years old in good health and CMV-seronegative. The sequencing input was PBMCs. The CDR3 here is CASSLGATGTTEAFF. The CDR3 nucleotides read TGCGCCAGCAGCTTGGGGGCCACAGGGACAACTGAAGCTTTCTTT.